This entry lists 13 T cell receptor beta chains sequenced from one sample in a study of CXCR3-negative and CXCR3-positive naive CD8 T cells. The study made its TRB cDNA libraries by 5' RACE, adding UMI labels. From the 5' RACE reads, TCRdb lists one entry per CDR3 protein and no DNA. This table holds 7,500 to 8,500 distinct CDR3 sequences. Sequencing was performed on naive CXCR3- CD8+ T cells from blood. The subset here: CD45RO-CCR7+CD27+CD95- naive CD8+ T cells lacking CXCR3 (TNR3-). The source is a human donor in good health. Some clones in this sample may be carry-over from other donors' samples.

The CDR3: CASSASGTGNYEQFF. The rearrangement links TRBV7-8 to TRBJ2-1; TCRdb's assignment of TRBD1 cannot be checked, as there is no DNA. This CDR3 contains 15 residues. CDR1 SGHVS and CDR2 FQNEAQ come from the germline V gene.

The CDR3 spells CASSGETDEQYF. This rearrangement joins TRBV6-6 to TRBJ2-7. The V gene's germline CDR1 is MNHNY and CDR2 SVGAGI (reference sequence). The CDR3 is made up of 12 amino acids.

The chain links TRBV2 to TRBJ2-7; TCRdb's assignment of TRBD2 cannot be checked, as there is no DNA. The CDR3 extends over 15 amino acids. Germline values: CDR1 SNHLY, CDR2 FYNNEI. CDR3 residues: CASRALAGDPYEQYF.

This chain uses TRBV9 with TRBJ2-5. This CDR3 region has 14 residues. CDR1 and CDR2 (germline): SGDLS, YYNGEE. CDR3 amino acids: CASTTSDIAETQYF.

V and J are TRBV12-3 or TRBV12-4 and TRBJ2-7; the D call from TCRdb, TRBD2, cannot be confirmed without DNA. The CDR3 covers 16 residues. CDR3 residues: CASSPQVGVSSYEQYF.

By frequency, this clonotype is medium-sized. The genes are TRBV29-1 and TRBJ1-2; TCRdb designates TRBD1, a call that cannot be tested without DNA. Looked up from germline, CDR1 is SQVTM and CDR2 is ANQGSEA. The CDR3 extends over 11 amino acids. The CDR3 sequence: CSVWTGYGYTF.

This clonotype is called medium-sized (0.01 to 0.1%) based on its frequency. The chain recombines TRBV29-1 with TRBJ1-1; TCRdb picks TRBD1, but there is no DNA to check that call. The germline CDR1 and CDR2 sequences are SQVTM and ANQGSEA. The CDR3 consists of 15 residues. The CDR3 reads CSVGWWGARDTEAFF.

This clonotype is deemed medium-sized by its frequency. CDR3 sequence: CSVDPAGPGLEQFF. V and J are TRBV29-1 and TRBJ2-1; the D call of TRBD1 rests on TCRdb alone, since no DNA is present to check it. CDR1 is SQVTM and CDR2 is ANQGSEA in the germline V gene. The CDR3 spans 14 residues.

This clonotype is medium-sized (0.01 to 0.1%) by frequency. The rearrangement uses TRBV11-3 and TRBJ2-7; TCRdb reports TRBD1, a call that lacks DNA to check it against. The CDR3 has 12 residues. In germline, CDR1 is SGHNT, CDR2 YENEEA. CDR3: CASSPWTGEQYF.

The chain links TRBV25-1 to TRBJ2-7; TCRdb indicates TRBD1, and absent DNA this call remains unverified. This CDR3 comprises 13 residues. Looked up from germline, CDR1 is MGHDK and CDR2 is SYGVNS. CDR3: CASGRGLWSQQYF.

This clonotype is called medium-sized based on its frequency. The chain recombines TRBV29-1 with TRBJ1-1. The CDR3 contains 14 residues. Germline-derived CDR1 and CDR2 are SQVTM and ANQGSEA. The CDR3 region is CSAKGQSSNTEAFF.

The chain couples TRBV29-1 to TRBJ2-5; TCRdb gives TRBD1 as the D gene, but with no DNA this cannot be confirmed. CDR1 and CDR2 (germline): SQVTM, ANQGSEA. This CDR3 is 17 amino acids long. CDR3 loop: CSVEDRSSGQMEETQYF.

By frequency, this clonotype registers medium-sized. The genes are TRBV29-1 and TRBJ2-7; the D call of TRBD1 rests on TCRdb alone, since no DNA is present to check it. Germline CDR1 and CDR2: SQVTM and ANQGSEA. The CDR3 loop spans 14 amino acids. CDR3 amino acids: CSAVDRGNLYEQYF.